This is a list of T cell receptor beta chains from one sample in a study of blood T cell repertoires in COVID-19. This table comes from immunoSEQ multiplex PCR, and its TCRdb copy is limited to in-frame clones, with some not included. This table has about 42,000 clones, roughly 80% appearing once. The specimen was peripheral blood. These receptor sequences come from a man aged 45-60 years with active COVID-19. Both conserved end residues are trimmed from each CDR3.

J gene	V gene	CDR3 protein
TRBJ1-3	TRBV18	ASSPTIAENTIY
TRBJ2-3	TRBV2	ASTWTGREDTQY
TRBJ2-2	TRBV7-2	ASSLLGGSFVTGELF
TRBJ2-4	TRBV6-2/TRBV6-3	ASSYLRQGVKNIQY
TRBJ2-5	TRBV2	ASSRRDRGTETQY
TRBJ2-5	TRBV29-1	SVDGQGRETQY
TRBJ1-2	TRBV9	ASSVGTGPGYT
TRBJ2-1	TRBV7-9	ASSPGTSGLNEQF
TRBJ1-1	TRBV5-1	ASSLGQGRSIGTEAF
TRBJ1-5	TRBV12-3/TRBV12-4	ASSFTVNQPQH
TRBJ2-7	TRBV5-6	ASSSGSEQY
TRBJ1-4	TRBV15	ATSRIVGTGIGEYNEKLF
TRBJ1-2	TRBV30	AWDRGIGYT
TRBJ2-1	TRBV27	ASSSPPSRSDYNEQF
TRBJ2-5	TRBV7-9	ASSIGTGQETQY
TRBJ1-2	TRBV4-1	ASSQEGGAARGYT
TRBJ2-1	TRBV7-9	ASSLWRGQGLLHEQF
TRBJ2-1	TRBV7-3	ASSPETSGPDEQF
TRBJ1-1	TRBV11-2	ASSLVMNTEAF
TRBJ2-1	TRBV2	ASSEGGTGLYEQF
TRBJ2-5	TRBV27	ASTPQGEGETQY
TRBJ2-3	TRBV6-6	ASSYPYTDTQY